These T cell receptor beta chains were read from a single sample in a study of cytomegalovirus exposure and HLA in healthy donors. TCRdb's copy holds only in-frame clones and misses some; the assay was immunoSEQ multiplex PCR. The top ten hold 1.9% of the sample, which has about 150,000 clones, around 84% seen once. Sequencing input: PBMCs. Source of these receptors: a man aged 18-30 years in good health and CMV-seronegative. Each CDR3 is given with its conserved first and last residue. A D gene is named only where the DNA matches it firmly. Expanded clones get a size class; other rows say once, few or many, or leave the size out.

v_call	j_call	clone_size	d_call	cdr3_nt	cdr3_aa
TRBV4-1	TRBJ2-2	.	TRBD1	TGCGCCAGCAGCCAAAGACCCGACAGGGTTAACACCGGGGAGCTGTTTTTT	CASSQRPDRVNTGELFF
TRBV28	TRBJ2-1	.	TRBD2	TGTGCCAGCACCACGGGACTACCAATATACAATGAGCAGTTCTTC	CASTTGLPIYNEQFF
TRBV2	TRBJ2-1	.	.	TGTGCCACCAAAAAAGGGGGATCAAACAATGAGCAGTTCTTC	CATKKGGSNNEQFF
TRBV30	TRBJ2-5	.	TRBD2	TGTGCCTGGAGCCCAGGGAGGGAAACCCAGTACTTC	CAWSPGRETQYF
TRBV9	TRBJ2-3	.	.	TGTGCCAGCAGCGTAGGACCCAGGACTAGCACAGATACGCAGTATTTT	CASSVGPRTSTDTQYF
TRBV30	TRBJ2-1	.	.	TGTGCCTGGACTACCTTTAATTACAATGAGCAGTTCTTC	CAWTTFNYNEQFF
TRBV2	TRBJ1-2	.	.	TGTGCCAGCAGTGAGCGCAGGGGCGGCTACACCTTC	CASSERRGGYTF
TRBV7-9	TRBJ2-7	.	TRBD1	TGTGCCAGCACCCAGGGGACAGGGGACTCCTACGAGCAGTACTTC	CASTQGTGDSYEQYF
TRBV29-1	TRBJ2-7	few	.	TGCAGCGTCGTGGACAGTACCTACGAGCAGTACTTC	CSVVDSTYEQYF
TRBV19	TRBJ2-7	.	TRBD1	TGTGCCAGTAGTGTCGACAGGGCAGGGCCCTACGAGCAGTACTTC	CASSVDRAGPYEQYF
TRBV27	TRBJ2-5	.	.	TGTGCCAGCAACCTTACCCGGCGTTTGCGGGAACGGGAGACCCAGTACTTC	CASNLTRRLRERETQYF
TRBV28	TRBJ1-5	.	.	TGTGCCAGCAGGGGGAGAGGATACAGGGGCAATCAGCCCCAGCATTTT	CASRGRGYRGNQPQHF
TRBV9	TRBJ2-5	.	TRBD2	TGTGCCAGCAGCGGATCTAGGGCTAGCGGGGAGACCCAGTACTTC	CASSGSRASGETQYF
TRBV28	TRBJ2-1	.	.	TGTGCCAGCAGGAGCGGTGTGGTCTCCTACAATGAGCAGTTCTTC	CASRSGVVSYNEQFF
TRBV4-1	TRBJ1-6	.	.	TGCGCCAGCAGCCCGGGGGGTAGCTCCTATAATTCACCCCTCCACTTT	CASSPGGSSYNSPLHF
TRBV2	TRBJ2-1	.	.	TGTGCCAGCAAGGCGTGGCAGGACTACAATGAGCAGTTCTTC	CASKAWQDYNEQFF
TRBV4-1	TRBJ1-3	.	.	TGCGCCAGCAGCCAAAGCCTCGAGCCTGGAAACACCATATATTTT	CASSQSLEPGNTIYF
TRBV9	TRBJ2-7	.	TRBD1	TGTGCCAGCAGCGGAGGGCTATGGGACAGGGGAGGCGAGCAGTACTTC	CASSGGLWDRGGEQYF
TRBV7-3	TRBJ2-7	.	.	TGTGCCAGCAGCTTAGGTACTCACTACGAGCAGTACTTC	CASSLGTHYEQYF
TRBV9	TRBJ2-6	.	.	TGTGCCAGCACCAAGAGGCTAGTCGGGGCCAACGTCCTGACTTTC	CASTKRLVGANVLTF
TRBV6-6	TRBJ1-4	few	.	TGTGCCAGCAGATACTCGGACACCTATAATGAAAAACTGTTTTTT	CASRYSDTYNEKLFF
TRBV7-9	TRBJ2-1	once	TRBD2	TGTGCCAGCAGCTTAGCCCTAGCGGGAGGGAACAATGAGCAGTTCTTC	CASSLALAGGNNEQFF
TRBV6-1	TRBJ2-1	.	TRBD2	TGTGCCAGCAGTGGGGGGACTAGCGGGACGTACAATGAGCAGTTCTTC	CASSGGTSGTYNEQFF
TRBV11-2	TRBJ2-7	.	.	TGTGCCAGCAGCTTAGATCCAGGGAACTCCTACGAGCAGTACTTC	CASSLDPGNSYEQYF
TRBV9	TRBJ2-6	.	.	TGTGCCAGCAGCGCACGGAGCTCTGGGGCCAACGGCCTGACTTTC	CASSARSSGANGLTF
TRBV28	TRBJ1-4	.	.	TGTGCCAGCAGCTCAAGATCTATCGGAGAGGAAAAACTGTTTTTT	CASSSRSIGEEKLFF
TRBV18	TRBJ1-2	once	.	TGTGCCAGCTCACTTCAACCCTCCGGCTATGGCTACACCTTC	CASSLQPSGYGYTF
TRBV5-1	TRBJ1-2	.	TRBD1	TGCGCCAGCAGCGGACAGGGGGATGGCTACACCTTC	CASSGQGDGYTF
TRBV28	TRBJ1-2	.	.	TGTGCCAGCAGATCACAGGGTTCTAACTATGGCTACACCTTC	CASRSQGSNYGYTF
TRBV5-1	TRBJ2-7	.	.	TGCGCCAGCAGCAACTATGTAGGCTACGAGCAGTACTTC	CASSNYVGYEQYF
TRBV6-1	TRBJ1-5	.	TRBD1	TGTGCCAGCAGTGATTGGGACAGGGGTAAGAGCAATCAGCCCCAGCATTTT	CASSDWDRGKSNQPQHF
TRBV19	TRBJ1-6	.	.	TGTGCCAGTAGTATCCAGGAGGGATTCCTCGGTAATTCACCCCTCCACTTT	CASSIQEGFLGNSPLHF
TRBV6-1	TRBJ2-1	.	TRBD2	TGTGCCAGCAGAGCCACTAGCGGGGTCTACAATGAGCAGTTCTTC	CASRATSGVYNEQFF
TRBV28	TRBJ2-7	.	.	TGTGCCAGCAGCCCCTTGGACGGGGTAAGCTCCTACGAGCAGTACTTC	CASSPLDGVSSYEQYF
TRBV18	TRBJ1-5	once	.	TGTGCCAGCTCACCATCGGGGGGTAGTCAGCCCCAGCATTTT	CASSPSGGSQPQHF
TRBV5-4	TRBJ1-2	.	TRBD1	TGTGCCAGCAACCCTATCGGACAGGGTAGGGATGGCTACACCTTC	CASNPIGQGRDGYTF
TRBV2	TRBJ1-6	.	TRBD1	TGTGCCAGCAGTGGGGACAGACAGATTGATTCACCCCTCCACTTT	CASSGDRQIDSPLHF
TRBV15	TRBJ1-1	once	.	TGTGCCACCAGCAGAGGCTCCAGGGAGAACACTGAAGCTTTCTTT	CATSRGSRENTEAFF
TRBV11-3	TRBJ1-2	.	TRBD1	TGTGCCAGCAGCCCCCGTGACAGGGCTCTCAGTGGCTACACCTTC	CASSPRDRALSGYTF
TRBV11-2	TRBJ1-1	.	.	TGTGCCAGCAGCTTAGGGGCGGGGAACACTGAAGCTTTCTTT	CASSLGAGNTEAFF
TRBV18	TRBJ2-7	.	TRBD2	TGTGCCAGCTCTCCTGGGCCTAGCGGATTACTCGAGCAGTACTTC	CASSPGPSGLLEQYF
TRBV28	TRBJ1-4	.	.	TGTGCCAGCAGCCCCGCGGGCAGTCCTAATGAAAAACTGTTTTTT	CASSPAGSPNEKLFF
TRBV7-9	TRBJ2-3	few	TRBD2	TGTGCCAGCAGCCCCACGGCGGGAGCCGCAGATACGCAGTATTTT	CASSPTAGAADTQYF
TRBV5-1	TRBJ2-1	.	TRBD1	TGCGCCAGCAGCTTGGGGACAGGAGTTAGCTCCTACAATGAGCAGTTCTTC	CASSLGTGVSSYNEQFF
TRBV18	TRBJ2-2	.	.	TGTGCCAGCTCATTAAGGGGGAGCCCGAACACCGGGGAGCTGTTTTTT	CASSLRGSPNTGELFF
TRBV27	TRBJ2-1	few	.	TGTGCCAGCAGACAACCCGGAGGGAAAGGGTTCTTC	CASRQPGGKGFF
TRBV4-1	TRBJ2-5	once	TRBD2	TGCGCCAGCAGCCAAGATAACGCGGGGGGTCTTCAGTACTTC	CASSQDNAGGLQYF
TRBV2	TRBJ1-1	.	TRBD1	TGTGCCATTACCGGGACAGGGGACACTGAAGCTTTCTTT	CAITGTGDTEAFF
TRBV9	TRBJ2-1	.	TRBD1	TGTGCCAGCAGCCCGGGACAGGGCTCCTACAATGAGCAGTTCTTC	CASSPGQGSYNEQFF
TRBV27	TRBJ2-7	.	.	TGTGCCAGTTCCCTCCAGGGCCCCTACGAGCAGTACTTC	CASSLQGPYEQYF
TRBV11-2	TRBJ1-2	few	.	TGTGCCAGCAGCAGCACAGGGACGTATGGCTACACCTTC	CASSSTGTYGYTF
TRBV27	TRBJ1-5	few	TRBD1	TGTGCCAGTGGACAGGGTGTTCAGCCCCAGCATTTT	CASGQGVQPQHF
TRBV25-1	TRBJ1-1	.	.	TGTGCCAGCAGTCCAACCCCAGATCTGACAGGAATGAACACTGAAGCTTTCTTT	CASSPTPDLTGMNTEAFF
TRBV28	TRBJ1-1	.	TRBD1	TGTGCCAGCAATACCGGGACAGGGGGCGCGGCTGAAGCTTTCTTT	CASNTGTGGAAEAFF
TRBV20-1	TRBJ2-5	.	.	TGCAGTACAGGGAAGAAAGAGACCCAGTACTTC	CSTGKKETQYF